This T cell receptor (beta chain) was obtained from a study of T cells in Graves' hyperthyroidism and ophthalmopathy. The CDR3 regions of TCR beta were amplified from RNA transcripts. The HTBI primer set drove a first-round RT-PCR of the TCR CDR3. Using its own MiXCR run on the multiplex PCR reads, TCRdb lists one record per CDR3 protein. The data show approximately 600,000 distinct CDR3 sequences, roughly 20% seen once. The germline gives CDR1 MNHEY, CDR2 SVGEGT. This CDR3 has 21 residues. V lost 2 bases and J lost 2; bases outside the gene matches: 14. This clonotype has more than one count but fewer than ten. Every diagnosis used clinical symptoms, serum thyroxine and TRAb, thyroid ultrasound and orbital computed tomography.

The sequencing input was blood. The chain recombines TRBV6-2 or TRBV6-3 with TRBJ2-3, with 15 bases matching TRBD2. The clonotype comes from a man aged 30 to 45 with Graves' ophthalmopathy. The CDR3 protein is CASSYRLGLAGGPGDTDTQYF. For the CDR3, the DNA is TGTGCCAGCAGTTACCGTCTCGGACTAGCGGGAGGGCCGGGAGACACAGATACGCAGTATTTT.